This TCR beta chain was captured in a study of early T cells in non-severe SARS-CoV-2 infection. The TCR library protocol was used to attach unique molecular identifiers. These identifiers were attached to individual cDNA molecules. Via MiXCR, TCRdb re-called the 5' RACE reads, giving one row per CDR3 protein. The table has around 82,000 distinct CDR3 sequences, more than 10% seen once. This clonotype was observed many times. This receptor was obtained from an adult who was a healthcare worker with PCR-confirmed SARS-CoV-2 infection or an uninfected control (not recorded which). The specimen sequenced was whole blood.

CDR3 in amino acids: CASSLGPANTEAFF. CDR3 coding DNA: TGTGCCAGCAGCTTAGGACCTGCCAACACTGAAGCTTTCTTT. The chain employs TRBV7-2 and TRBJ1-1; D unclear. The CDR3 extends over 14 amino acids. Trimming took 1 base from V and 2 from J, leaving 8 bases between them. CDR1 and CDR2 (germline): SGHTA, FQGNSA.